The 22 T cell receptor beta chains below all came from one sample that was sequenced in a study of shared clonotypes between healthy human individuals. Selected positively for CCR7 and CD45RO-negative, naive CD8 cells excluded terminally differentiated effector memory CD45RA+ cells. The data were produced by immunoSEQ multiplex PCR, yet TCRdb's version contains in-frame clones alone and is incomplete. The table has about 2 million clones, less than 95% seen once. The specimen sequenced was naive CD8+ T cells sorted from blood. These receptors were taken from a man aged 18-30 years in good health.

The V gene is TRBV7-2, the J gene TRBJ1-2; 7 positions agree with TRBD1. With V trimmed by 5 bases and J by 8 bases, 8 bases remained unmatched. Per the germline V gene, CDR1 is SGHTA and CDR2 is FQGNSA. The CDR3 contains 13 residues. The CDR3 protein is CASSLYRGEGYTF. The DNA of the CDR3 is TGTGCCAGCAGCCTCTACAGGGGTGAAGGCTACACCTTC.

The chain links TRBV28 to TRBJ2-7; D is ambiguous. V was clipped by 6 bases and J by 3 bases, with 18 bases between them. CDR3 size: 15 residues. Germline loops: CDR1 MDHEN, CDR2 SYDVKM. The CDR3 DNA reads TGTGCCAGCAGCCCCTCGGACGGCTTTTTCTACGAGCAGTACTTC. This encodes CASSPSDGFFYEQYF.

The chain employs TRBV6-5 and TRBJ1-1; D is ambiguous. The germline V gene has CDR1 MNHEY and CDR2 SVGAGI. The CDR3 extends over 14 amino acids. V was cut by 2 bases and J by 3 bases, with 10 bases left in between. The CDR3 loop is CASSYLPADTEAFF. The CDR3 DNA follows: TGTGCCAGCAGTTACCTGCCGGCCGACACTGAAGCTTTCTTT.

The V and J genes are TRBV7-9 and TRBJ2-2; 7 nucleotides align to TRBD2. Trimming cost V 1 base and J 7 bases; bases outside gene matches: 9. This CDR3 contains 16 residues. CDR1 is SEHNR and CDR2 is FQNEAQ in the germline V gene (reference sequence). CDR3: CASSLGGTTDGGELFF. The CDR3 coding sequence is TGTGCCAGCAGCTTAGGAGGGACTACGGACGGCGGGGAGCTGTTTTTT.

The sample holds one count of this clone. The CDR3 protein is CASSRGLAGVGSSYNEQFF. The CDR3 DNA follows: TGTGCCAGCAGTAGGGGACTAGCGGGGGTAGGGAGCTCCTACAATGAGCAGTTCTTC. V is TRBV7-9 and J is TRBJ2-1, with 14 positions matching TRBD2. The germline gives CDR1 SEHNR, CDR2 FQNEAQ (reference sequence). Unmatched junction bases numbered 10, after V lost 6 bases and J lost 0 bases. This CDR3 comprises 19 residues.

This chain's CDR3 is CASSYGEGEQYF. The CDR3 nucleotides are TGTGCCAGCAGCTATGGGGAAGGGGAGCAGTACTTC. The V call is TRBV11-2, the J call TRBJ2-7; D ambiguous. Germline-derived CDR1 and CDR2 are SGHAT and FQNNGV. The CDR3 is made up of 12 amino acids. V shed 4 bases and J shed 7 bases, with 11 bases lying between them.

The chain carries TRBV27 and TRBJ1-4, with 10 nucleotides matching TRBD1. Germline CDR1 is MNHEY and CDR2 is SMNVEV (reference sequence). V gave up 5 bases and J gave up 5 bases; unmatched junction bases: 8. This CDR3 contains 16 residues. The CDR3 reads CASSLLPGQGNEKLFF. As DNA, the CDR3 is TGTGCCAGCAGTCTTTTACCGGGACAGGGGAATGAAAAACTGTTTTTT.

This sequence joins TRBV5-1 and TRBJ2-5, with D possibly matching TRBD2 (6 bases). V was shortened by 1 base and J by 1 base, with 8 bases between the two germline ends. Germline CDR1 is SGHRS and CDR2 is YFSETQ. The CDR3 totals 14 residues. The CDR3 nucleotides are TGCGCCAGCAGCTTGTTAGCGGCCCAAGAGACCCAGTACTTC. Translated: CASSLLAAQETQYF.

V gene TRBV27 combines with J gene TRBJ2-1; either TRBD1 or TRBD2 may supply D (5 bases each). The germline V gene has CDR1 MNHEY and CDR2 SMNVEV (reference sequence). The CDR3 spans 15 residues. V gave up 6 bases and J gave up 10 bases, with 22 bases separating them. The CDR3 here is CASSYDSIRDEEQFF. Here the CDR3 DNA reads TGTGCCAGCAGCTACGACTCGATCCGGGACGAGGAGCAGTTCTTC.

This chain links TRBV29-1 with TRBJ2-7; the D gene is possibly TRBD1 (5 bases). CDR1 SQVTM and CDR2 ANQGSEA come from the germline V gene. This CDR3 region has 12 residues. Between the trimmed V and J ends, which lost 6 bases and 6 bases, there was a span of 15 bases. The CDR3 protein is CSVVWGSGEQYF. CDR3 in DNA: TGCAGCGTGGTATGGGGCTCTGGCGAGCAGTACTTC.

The chain joins TRBV27 to TRBJ2-3, with 7 bases fitting TRBD2. The CDR3 runs 15 residues. Germline CDR1 reads MNHEY; CDR2 reads SMNVEV (reference sequence). Germline trimming cut 3 bases from V and 2 bases from J; bases unmatched to any gene: 5. The chain's CDR3 is CASSLLTSPTDTQYF. The CDR3 DNA follows: TGTGCCAGCAGTTTGTTGACTAGCCCCACAGATACGCAGTATTTT.

CDR3 coding DNA: TGTGCCAGCGGTATAGCGGGGGGTCCCGGGGAGCAGTACTTC. Amino acids: CASGIAGGPGEQYF. This rearrangement joins TRBV28 to TRBJ2-7, with TRBD2 matching 10 bases. Germline lookup yields CDR1 MDHEN and CDR2 SYDVKM. The CDR3 sequence is 14 residues long. The junction had 11 bases not matched to a gene; V was cut back by 8 bases and J by 7 bases.

The rearrangement uses TRBV5-1 and TRBJ1-5; a possible D gene is TRBD1 (5 bases). Looked up from germline, CDR1 is SGHRS and CDR2 is YFSETQ. V dropped 10 bases and J dropped 8 bases, with 19 bases sitting between them. CDR3 length equals 13 residues. The CDR3 protein is CAPAWCPGKPQHF. CDR3 nucleotides: TGCGCCCCAGCTTGGTGTCCAGGGAAGCCCCAGCATTTT.

The chain joins TRBV6-5 to TRBJ1-2, with D maybe TRBD1 (6 bases). CDR3 length: 16 amino acids. V lost 0 bases and J 9 bases, leaving 20 bases between the germline ends. CDR1 MNHEY and CDR2 SVGAGI come from the germline V gene. CDR3 in amino acids: CASSYSSGQKLLSYTF. The CDR3 nucleotides are TGTGCCAGCAGTTACTCATCCGGACAGAAATTGCTTAGCTACACCTTC.

The rearrangement joins TRBV6-5 to TRBJ2-3; TRBD1 matches at 7 bases. Trimming removed 6 bases from V and 2 bases from J; junction bases left unmatched: 8. The CDR3 has 15 amino acids. Germline V gene sequence: CDR1 MNHEY, CDR2 SVGAGI. This chain's CDR3 is CASSPETGFTDTQYF. As DNA, the CDR3 is TGTGCCAGCAGCCCCGAGACAGGGTTCACAGATACGCAGTATTTT.

The genes are TRBV9 and TRBJ2-3, with a weak D call TRBD2 (5 bases). Trimming took off 0 bases at V and 4 bases at J, with 12 bases between the two ends. The CDR3 has 15 residues. CDR1 SGDLS and CDR2 YYNGEE come from the germline V gene. The CDR3: CASSVAGIQSDTQYF. In nucleotides, the CDR3 is TGTGCCAGCAGCGTAGCGGGAATCCAGTCAGATACGCAGTATTTT.

The chain joins TRBV4-2 to TRBJ1-1; the D is unclear. Germline V gene lookup returns CDR1 LGHNA and CDR2 YNFKEQ. The CDR3 runs 13 residues. Trimming pared 1 base from V and 4 bases from J, leaving 7 bases between. The CDR3 protein is CASSQVGPTEAFF. The CDR3 DNA sequence: TGTGCCAGCAGCCAAGTTGGTCCCACTGAAGCTTTCTTT.

This chain links TRBV9 with TRBJ2-3, with 7 bases matching TRBD2. Germline V lookup: CDR1 SGDLS, CDR2 YYNGEE. Losses at the gene ends were 1 base for V and 4 bases for J; bases not matched to a gene: 12. CDR3 length: 17 residues. The CDR3 DNA reads as TGTGCCAGCAGCGTAAACCCGGAGCGGGGTTACTCAGATACGCAGTATTTT. As protein: CASSVNPERGYSDTQYF.

The chain combines TRBV7-8 with TRBJ1-1; weak D call: TRBD1 (6 bases). Germline V gene lookup returns CDR1 SGHVS and CDR2 FQNEAQ. The CDR3 sequence is 16 residues long. Trimming cost V 0 bases and J 3 bases, with 14 bases left between them. DNA of the CDR3: TGTGCCAGCAGCTTAGCGCAGGCAGGGGCCGACACTGAAGCTTTCTTT. Amino acids: CASSLAQAGADTEAFF.

This clone was counted between two and nine times. The gene calls are TRBV30 and TRBJ1-1, with 7 positions matching TRBD1. Germline CDR1 reads GTSNPN; CDR2 reads SVGIG (reference sequence). Germline trimming cut 0 bases from V and 0 bases from J; bases unmatched to any gene: 4. This CDR3 is built from 15 residues. The CDR3 DNA follows: TGTGCCTGGAGTGTACAGGGGATTATGAACACTGAAGCTTTCTTT. This gives the protein CAWSVQGIMNTEAFF.

This chain uses TRBV7-9 with TRBJ2-3, with 10 bases fitting TRBD2. Germline loops: CDR1 SEHNR, CDR2 FQNEAQ (reference sequence). The CDR3 covers 17 residues. V lost 4 bases and J lost 4; bases outside the gene matches: 11. CDR3: CASSSYPSGGVPDTQYF. For the CDR3, the DNA is TGTGCCAGCAGCTCCTATCCTAGCGGGGGCGTCCCAGATACGCAGTATTTT. Complete variable domain (other parts from reference TRBV7-9 and TRBJ2-3): DTGVSQNPRHKITKRGQNVTFRCDPISEHNRLYWYRQTLGQGPEFLTYFQNEAQLEKSRLLSDRFSAERPKGSFSTLEIQRTEQGDSAMYLCASSSYPSGGVPDTQYFGPGTRLTVL.

V is TRBV18 and J is TRBJ2-7; D tentatively fits TRBD1 or TRBD2 (6 bases each). Germline CDR1 reads KGHSH; CDR2 reads LQKENI. This CDR3 contains 15 residues. The V and J ends lost 0 bases and 2 bases respectively, with 11 bases between them. The CDR3 nucleotides are TGTGCCAGCTCACCACCGGAGGGGGGCGCCTACGAGCAGTACTTC. This sequence encodes CASSPPEGGAYEQYF.